A selection of T cell receptor beta chains follows, all from one sample in a study of T cells in Graves' hyperthyroidism and ophthalmopathy. TCRdb passed the multiplex PCR reads through MiXCR, listing each CDR3 protein once. The profile shows roughly 740,000 distinct CDR3 sequences, roughly 17% of them singletons. The sample comprised blood. The receptors were sampled from a man between 18 and 35 years old with Graves' hyperthyroidism. The CDR3 runs from the conserved cysteine through the conserved F or W. The order of the fields is V gene, D gene, clone size, J gene, CDR3 protein, CDR3 DNA. D genes are given only for firm matches. Part of the rows lack a size; the others show once, few, many or a class for expanded clones.

TRBV24-1	.	.	TRBJ2-5	CASGGTVLASRISETQYF	TGTGCCTCAGGGGGGACGGTTCTAGCCTCGAGGATTTCAGAGACCCAGTACTTC
TRBV3-1	TRBD1	.	TRBJ2-7	CASGTGYISEQYF	TGTGCCAGTGGGACAGGGTATATTTCCGAGCAGTACTTC
TRBV30	.	few	TRBJ1-1	CAWSVLRGRAGTEAFF	TGTGCCTGGAGTGTACTGAGGGGCCGAGCGGGCACTGAAGCTTTCTTT
TRBV2	TRBD1	many	TRBJ2-3	CASSEALRDRGRADTQYF	TGTGCCAGCAGTGAAGCGCTAAGGGACAGGGGCCGGGCAGATACGCAGTATTTT
TRBV28	.	many	TRBJ2-7	CASSFGQNYEQYF	TGTGCCAGCAGTTTCGGACAAAACTACGAGCAGTACTTC
TRBV10-2	TRBD2	few	TRBJ2-3	CASSESRGESQYF	TGCGCCAGCAGTGAGTCACGGGGGGAATCGCAGTATTTT
TRBV12-3/TRBV12-4	.	few	TRBJ1-1	CASSLVKATEAFF	TGTGCCAGCAGTCTGGTAAAGGCCACTGAAGCTTTCTTT
TRBV12-3/TRBV12-4	TRBD2	many	TRBJ2-3	CASSPTSGRSSTDTQYF	TGTGCCAGCAGCCCGACTAGCGGGAGGTCTAGCACAGATACGCAGTATTTT
TRBV3-1	.	many	TRBJ2-5	CASSQGAPSIQETQYF	TGTGCCAGCAGCCAAGGAGCCCCCTCCATCCAAGAGACCCAGTACTTC
TRBV18	.	few	TRBJ2-3	CASSPQTGFADTQYF	TGTGCCAGCTCACCACAGACAGGCTTCGCAGATACGCAGTATTTT
TRBV12-3/TRBV12-4	TRBD2	.	TRBJ2-3	CASSFGLAGVGDTQYF	TGTGCCAGCAGTTTTGGACTAGCGGGAGTAGGAGATACGCAGTATTTT
TRBV6-1	.	.	TRBJ1-1	CASSLGSPGTEAFF	TGTGCCAGCAGCCTCGGTTCCCCGGGCACTGAAGCTTTCTTT
TRBV29-1	TRBD1	few	TRBJ1-1	CSAQPGQGMNTEAFF	TGCAGCGCCCAACCGGGACAGGGAATGAACACTGAAGCTTTCTTT
TRBV28	.	many	TRBJ2-7	CANSLMTESSYEQYF	TGTGCCAACAGTTTGATGACAGAGAGCTCCTACGAGCAGTACTTC
TRBV27	TRBD1	few	TRBJ1-2	CASSPFAKIRTGRDYGYTF	TGTGCCAGCAGTCCATTCGCGAAAATTCGGACAGGGAGGGACTATGGCTACACCTTC
TRBV24-1	.	.	TRBJ1-2	CATSDSHGRRGGYTF	TGTGCCACCAGTGACTCCCATGGCCGAAGAGGTGGCTACACCTTC
TRBV20-1	.	many	TRBJ2-1	CSARDPSGAYNEQFF	TGCAGTGCTAGAGACCCCTCCGGGGCGTACAATGAGCAGTTCTTC
TRBV7-9	TRBD2	.	TRBJ2-1	CASSSGLAGSFF	TGTGCCAGCAGCTCCGGACTAGCGGGAAGTTTCTTC
TRBV10-3	TRBD1	.	TRBJ1-1	CAIGGQANTEAFF	TGTGCCATCGGGGGACAGGCGAACACTGAAGCTTTCTTT
TRBV28	TRBD2	many	TRBJ2-7	CASSFLAGALAHEQYF	TGTGCCAGCAGTTTTTTGGCGGGAGCCCTCGCCCACGAGCAGTACTTC
TRBV20-1	TRBD2	few	TRBJ2-2	CSATVGLAGPNTGELFF	TGCAGTGCTACCGTCGGACTAGCGGGGCCGAACACCGGGGAGCTGTTTTTT
TRBV7-8	.	once	TRBJ1-5	CASSMLAGGNNQPQHF	TGTGCCAGCAGCATGCTAGCGGGGGGGAACAATCAGCCCCAGCATTTT
TRBV2	.	many	TRBJ1-1	CASSEIEEPRSTEAFF	TGTGCCAGCAGTGAAATAGAGGAGCCGAGGAGCACTGAAGCTTTCTTT
TRBV20-1	TRBD2	.	TRBJ2-3	CSATIAGIDTQYF	TGCAGTGCTACCATAGCGGGCATAGATACGCAGTATTTT
TRBV20-1	.	many	TRBJ2-1	CSARDRGDPFSYNEQFF	TGCAGTGCTAGAGATCGAGGGGACCCCTTCTCCTACAATGAGCAGTTCTTC